A single sample gave rise to the 12 T cell receptor beta chains below, sequenced in a study of T cell repertoires in cytomegalovirus infection. Each CDR3 protein gets one entry after TCRdb re-called the reads with MiXCR. Of fewer than 400,000 distinct CDR3 sequences in the sample, 15% to 20% are singletons; the top ten hold approximately 10%. Sequencing was done on a sample of PBMCs. The source of these receptors is a human donor in good health (CMV status not recorded). Some clones in this sample may be carry-over from other donors' samples.

This clonotype occurred many times. V gene TRBV7-2 combines with J gene TRBJ2-5; TRBD2 might be the D (5 bases). This CDR3 region has 14 residues. Germline CDR1 and CDR2: SGHTA and FQGNSA. Trimming cost V 2 bases and J 1 base, with 8 bases left between them. The CDR3, as DNA: TGTGCCAGCAGCTTAACGGGAATCCAAGAGACCCAGTACTTC. This sequence encodes CASSLTGIQETQYF.

The genes are TRBV6-2 or TRBV6-3 and TRBJ2-3; 11 positions match TRBD2. With 5 bases clipped from V and 1 base from J, the junction kept 5 bases outside the gene matches. Germline V lookup: CDR1 MNHEY, CDR2 SVGEGT. CDR3 length: 16 amino acids. The DNA for the CDR3 is TGTGCCAGCAGTGCCCCGGGACTAGCGGGCACAGATACGCAGTATTTT. Its protein is CASSAPGLAGTDTQYF.

V usage is TRBV4-1 and J usage is TRBJ1-3; 8 bases align to TRBD1. There are 18 residues in the CDR3. Germline V gene sequence: CDR1 MGHRA, CDR2 YSYEKL. V shed 3 bases, J shed 0 bases, and the junction held 10 bases outside the gene matches. CDR3 region: CASSHATGTGFSGNTIYF. DNA for the CDR3: TGCGCCAGCAGCCACGCTACCGGGACAGGTTTCTCTGGAAACACCATATATTTT.

This clonotype was counted only a few times. The rearrangement uses TRBV10-3 and TRBJ1-1; 7 nucleotides line up with TRBD1. Per the germline V gene, CDR1 is ENHRY and CDR2 is SYGVKD. The CDR3 consists of 17 residues. The V gene end was trimmed by 4 bases and the J gene end by 4 bases; junction bases not matched to a gene: 15. CDR3 sequence: CAISARQGPSSSTEAFF. Written as DNA, the CDR3 is TGTGCCATCAGTGCGAGACAGGGTCCGTCTTCTAGCACTGAAGCTTTCTTT.

The CDR3 DNA reads as TGTGCCAGCAGACGTAGACAGGGTCAAGATACGCAGTATTTT. This encodes CASRRRQGQDTQYF. This chain connects TRBV12-3 or TRBV12-4 to TRBJ2-3; TRBD1 aligns across 7 bases. V lost 6 bases to trimming and J lost 5 bases; unmatched junction nucleotides: 8. The CDR3 totals 14 residues.

This clonotype appeared many times. The V gene is TRBV2, the J gene TRBJ1-6, with D unclear. The CDR3 length is 11 residues. Germline CDR1 and CDR2: SNHLY and FYNNEI. Trimming left V 4 bases short and J 14 bases short, with 9 bases between. For the CDR3, the DNA is TGTGCCAGCAGTGCCGACCGGTCCCTCCACTTT. It codes for CASSADRSLHF.

This clonotype was recorded at least ten times. V is TRBV7-2 and J is TRBJ2-3, with D possibly matching TRBD2 (6 bases). V was cut by 11 bases and J by 1 base, with 13 bases left in between. Germline V gene sequence: CDR1 SGHTA, CDR2 FQGNSA. This CDR3 has 13 residues. The CDR3 bases are TGTGCCTCCCGGGAGCGCGGCACAGATACGCAGTATTTT. It yields the protein CASRERGTDTQYF.

This clonotype was recorded many times. This chain joins TRBV7-2 and TRBJ1-2; possibly TRBD1 for D (6 bases). Per germline, CDR1 SGHTA and CDR2 FQGNSA. The V end was cut by 5 bases, the J end by 4 bases, with 11 bases between. This CDR3 is built from 13 residues. The CDR3 DNA reads as TGTGCCAGCAGCAATGACAGGTCCTATGGCTACACCTTC. Protein product: CASSNDRSYGYTF.

At least ten counts were recorded for this clonotype. This rearrangement joins TRBV27 to TRBJ1-1; no definite D call. The CDR3 is 15 amino acids. CDR1 and CDR2 from the germline V gene are MNHEY and SMNVEV (reference sequence). The V end was cut by 0 bases, the J end by 0 bases, with 8 bases between. DNA for the CDR3: TGTGCCAGCAGTTTATCGGAGAGCATGAACACTGAAGCTTTCTTT. Its translation is CASSLSESMNTEAFF.

This clonotype was counted once. A read error may produce the germline difference seen at one junction end. The CDR3 here is CASRDQGPPCAF. The CDR3 DNA is TGTGCCAGCAGAGATCAGGGCCCCCCATGCGCTTTT. The chain recombines TRBV2 with TRBJ1-5; tentative D call: TRBD1 (5 bases). Per germline, CDR1 SNHLY and CDR2 FYNNEI. This CDR3 spans 12 amino acids. The full variable domain, its missing parts supplied by reference TRBV2 and TRBJ1-5, is EPEVTQTPSHQVTQMGQEVILRCVPISNHLYFYWYRQILGQKVEFLVSFYNNEISEKSEIFDDQFSVERPDGSNFTLKIRSTKLEDSAMYFCASRDQGPPCAFGDGTRLSIL.

This clonotype appeared many times. CDR3 sequence (DNA): TGTGCCAGCAGCTCTCGATACGAGCAGTACTTC. This gives the protein CASSSRYEQYF. This chain connects TRBV7-2 to TRBJ2-7; no reliable D call. This CDR3 has 11 amino acids. Trimming stripped 4 bases from V and 4 bases from J, with 5 bases between. CDR1 and CDR2 from the germline V gene are SGHTA and FQGNSA.

The sample holds many counts of this clonotype. This sequence joins TRBV7-2 and TRBJ2-1; D remains ambiguous. Trimming shortened V by 5 bases and J by 10 bases, and 21 bases separated the two germline ends. CDR1 and CDR2 (germline): SGHTA, FQGNSA. The CDR3 extends over 15 amino acids. The CDR3 sequence: CASSLRRGSVVEQFF. The CDR3 nucleotides are TGTGCCAGCAGCCTACGGAGAGGATCAGTCGTGGAGCAGTTCTTC.